This TCR beta chain was obtained from a study of T cells in Graves' hyperthyroidism and ophthalmopathy. Study overall: Blood from the periphery was taken at initial diagnosis, before any treatment. The study, taken as a whole, reports: Blood also showed most of the thyroid clonotypes that were expanded above 0.001.

TCR beta CDR3 regions were amplified from RNA transcripts. In the first-round RT-PCR of the TCR CDR3, the HTBI primer set was used. TCRdb re-called the multiplex PCR reads through MiXCR, storing one row per CDR3 protein. This table has nearly 600,000 distinct CDR3 sequences, approximately 15% appearing once. In its sample, this clonotype was seen many times. Its antigen remains unknown. Among the patients, aged 18 to 65, hyperthyroidism was newly diagnosed and had lasted under 2 months. The sequencing input was blood. The TCR sequence derives from a woman aged 25 to 39 with Graves' hyperthyroidism that later progressed to Graves' ophthalmopathy.

The CDR3 DNA reads TGTGCCAGCAGTCTTCCCGGGACAGGGCTTGCGAACACCGGGGAGCTGTTTTTT. Translating gives CASSLPGTGLANTGELFF. The chain links TRBV12-3 or TRBV12-4 to TRBJ2-2; 9 bases are a match to TRBD1. CDR3 length: 18 residues. The junction had 10 bases not matched to a gene; V was cut back by 5 bases and J by 0 bases.